The 21 T cell receptor beta chains given below trace back to one sample, sequenced in a study of identical twins. TCRdb used MiXCR to reprocess the 5' RACE reads, holding one entry per CDR3 protein. The table records around 450,000 distinct CDR3 sequences, 14% of them present only once. The same data also contributed to another study, on yellow fever vaccine responses in identical twins.

The specimen sequenced was CD4+ T cells sorted from blood. The receptors were gathered from a woman younger than 30 in good health.

V usage is TRBV4-3 and J usage is TRBJ2-7; D is unresolved. The CDR3 is 16 amino acids. V was pared by 3 bases and J by 1 base, with 16 bases between. The germline CDR1 and CDR2 sequences are LGHNA and YSLEER. The CDR3 loop is CASSQNPRMGSYEQYF. The CDR3 region has the DNA TGCGCCAGCAGCCAGAACCCTCGGATGGGATCCTACGAGCAGTACTTC.

J is TRBJ1-5 and V is TRBV27; 11 bases are shared with TRBD1. The CDR3 is 18 residues long. The V gene end was trimmed by 2 bases and the J gene end by 7 bases; junction bases not matched to a gene: 13. Germline V gives CDR1 MNHEY, CDR2 SMNVEV (reference sequence). The chain's CDR3 is CASSLTPRTGGVRQPQHF. The DNA of the CDR3 is TGTGCCAGCAGTTTAACGCCCCGGACAGGGGGCGTCAGGCAGCCCCAGCATTTT.

This clonotype was recorded a few times. The genes are TRBV7-2 and TRBJ2-3, with no clear D. This CDR3 is built from 14 residues. Germline V gene lookup returns CDR1 SGHTA and CDR2 FQGNSA. The V gene lost 4 bases and the J gene lost 3 bases, with 11 bases spanning the gap. The CDR3 is CASSSFLGTDTQYF. The CDR3 region has the DNA TGTGCCAGCAGCTCTTTCTTGGGGACAGATACGCAGTATTTT.

This clonotype was detected only a few times. V gene TRBV10-2 combines with J gene TRBJ1-1; D gene uncertain. The CDR3 is 12 residues long. Germline CDR1 WSHSY, CDR2 SAAADI. V was pared by 1 base and J by 4 bases, with 4 bases between. The CDR3 sequence is CASSEWVTEAFF. In DNA form, the CDR3 reads TGCGCCAGCAGTGAGTGGGTCACTGAAGCTTTCTTT.

CDR3: CASSYSASGGSWNEQFF. In nucleotides, the CDR3 is TGTGCCAGCAGTTACTCTGCTAGCGGGGGCAGTTGGAATGAGCAGTTCTTC. This chain uses TRBV6-5 with TRBJ2-1; 10 bases are shared with TRBD2. V lost 0 bases, J lost 7 bases, and 9 bases stayed unmatched. CDR3 length equals 17 residues. CDR1 and CDR2 (germline): MNHEY, SVGAGI.

The chain has TRBV10-3 and TRBJ2-3; 9 nucleotides agree with TRBD2. Looked up from germline, CDR1 is ENHRY and CDR2 is SYGVKD. V lost 6 bases, J lost 4 bases, and 5 bases stayed unmatched. The length of the CDR3 is 14 residues. CDR3 DNA sequence: TGTGCCATCAGAGAGCGGGGGGTGGCAGATACGCAGTATTTT. Translated: CAIRERGVADTQYF.

This chain links TRBV29-1 with TRBJ2-7, with 11 bases fitting TRBD1. Germline CDR1 reads SQVTM; CDR2 reads ANQGSEA. V was pared by 5 bases and J by 4 bases, with 7 bases of the junction left unmatched. The CDR3 runs to 14 residues. The CDR3 reads CSVTGQGAGYEQYF. CDR3 bases: TGCAGCGTTACAGGACAGGGGGCTGGGTACGAGCAGTACTTC.

The V and J genes are TRBV6-1 and TRBJ2-7; D remains unclear. Looked up from germline, CDR1 is MNHNS and CDR2 is SASEGT. The length of the CDR3 is 13 residues. Deletions cut 3 bases from V and 5 bases from J, with 11 bases between. CDR3 residues: CASSDPGRNEQYF. For the CDR3, the DNA is TGTGCCAGCAGTGACCCCGGACGAAACGAGCAGTACTTC.

This clonotype occurred a few times. J is TRBJ2-5 and V is TRBV14; TRBD2 might be the D (5 bases). This CDR3 has 13 residues. Germline CDR1 SGHDN, CDR2 FVKESK. The V gene lost 4 bases and the J gene lost 7 bases, with 13 bases spanning the gap. The CDR3, as DNA: TGTGCCAGCAGCCGGACTGTCGGTTGGACCCAGTACTTC. As protein: CASSRTVGWTQYF. The full variable domain, with the rest looked up from reference TRBV14 and TRBJ2-5, is EAGVTQFPSHSVIEKGQTVTLRCDPISGHDNLYWYRRVMGKEIKFLLHFVKESKQDESGMPNNRFLAERTGGTYSTLKVQPAELEDSGVYFCASSRTVGWTQYFGPGTRLLVL.

This chain uses TRBV7-2 with TRBJ2-5, with D maybe TRBD1 (6 bases). The CDR3 runs 14 residues. Germline CDR1 reads SGHTA; CDR2 reads FQGNSA. V was cut by 5 bases and J by 3 bases, with 13 bases left in between. The CDR3 region is CASSPDSPKETQYF. The DNA of the CDR3 is TGTGCCAGCAGCCCGGACAGTCCCAAAGAGACCCAGTACTTC.

A few counts support this clonotype. At one end the junction does not follow the germline gene, possibly because of a read error. The chain uses TRBV5-1 and TRBJ2-7, with a possible D match to TRBD2 (5 bases). Germline lookup yields CDR1 SGHRS and CDR2 YFSETQ. CDR3 length: 14 residues. In DNA form, the CDR3 reads TGCGCCAGCCGCTTGCCCGGGGTCCACTACGAGCAGTACTTC. This sequence encodes CASRLPGVHYEQYF.

This chain joins TRBV29-1 and TRBJ2-1; D might be TRBD1 (5 bases). Trimming took off 7 bases at V and 3 bases at J, with 13 bases between the two ends. The CDR3 totals 13 residues. CDR1 SQVTM and CDR2 ANQGSEA come from the germline V gene. CDR3: CSAPRRGYNEQFF. The CDR3, as DNA: TGCAGCGCCCCACGTAGGGGCTACAATGAGCAGTTCTTC.

The chain is built from TRBV7-6 and TRBJ2-1; TRBD2 matches 11 bases. CDR3 length equals 15 residues. CDR1 and CDR2 (germline): SGHVS, FNYEAQ. With V trimmed by 2 bases and J by 8 bases, 5 bases remained unmatched. This CDR3 reads CASSLLAGGPDEQFF. The CDR3 DNA is TGTGCCAGCAGCTTATTAGCGGGAGGGCCCGATGAGCAGTTCTTC.

This clonotype came up a few times. This rearrangement joins TRBV29-1 to TRBJ2-1; 7 bases match TRBD2. The germline V gene encodes CDR1 SQVTM and CDR2 ANQGSEA. After removal of 6 bases from V and 7 bases from J, the junction contained 15 bases not matched to a gene. The CDR3 extends over 15 amino acids. This chain's CDR3 is CSVLGRSLAVNEQFF. CDR3 DNA sequence: TGCAGCGTCCTAGGGAGGAGCCTAGCGGTAAATGAGCAGTTCTTC.

This clonotype appeared a few times. The chain recombines TRBV5-1 with TRBJ2-7; D possibly corresponds to TRBD2 (6 bases). This CDR3 comprises 15 residues. Per the germline V gene, CDR1 is SGHRS and CDR2 is YFSETQ. V was cut by 0 bases and J by 0 bases, with 10 bases left in between. The CDR3 DNA is TGCGCCAGCAGCTTGGGGGACTCGAGCTCCTACGAGCAGTACTTC. Encoded protein: CASSLGDSSSYEQYF.

This clonotype was counted at least ten times. V usage is TRBV24-1 and J usage is TRBJ2-3; TRBD1 aligns across 7 bases. V dropped 9 bases and J dropped 1; count of bases not matched to a gene: 3. The length of the CDR3 is 13 residues. Germline V gene data show CDR1 as KGHDR and CDR2 as SFDVKD. The CDR3 nucleotides are TGTGCCACCTCAGGACAGGGCACAGATACGCAGTATTTT. It encodes CATSGQGTDTQYF.

The chain carries TRBV3-1 and TRBJ2-1; the D gene is possibly TRBD2 (6 bases). Germline CDR1 reads LGHDT; CDR2 reads YNNKEL (reference sequence). Deletions cut 0 bases from V and 6 bases from J, with 9 bases between. CDR3 size: 14 residues. The CDR3 DNA follows: TGTGCCAGCAGCCAAGATCGGGGGTTCAATGAGCAGTTCTTC. It translates to CASSQDRGFNEQFF.

A few counts support this clonotype. The chain combines TRBV15 with TRBJ2-1; D is perhaps TRBD2 (7 bases). The CDR3 totals 16 residues. CDR1 is LNHNV and CDR2 is YYDKDF in the germline V gene (reference sequence). V dropped 4 bases and J dropped 4 bases, with 17 bases sitting between them. The CDR3 DNA follows: TGTGCCACCAGCAAACTACTAAGCGGGACATACAATGAGCAGTTCTTC. Translated, it gives CATSKLLSGTYNEQFF.

The rearrangement uses TRBV20-1 and TRBJ2-1, with 8 bases aligning to TRBD2. Germline CDR1 and CDR2: DFQATT and SNEGSKA (reference sequence). The CDR3 contains 15 residues. Losses at the gene ends were 4 bases for V and 1 base for J; bases not matched to a gene: 6. CDR3 amino acids: CSANLAGTSYNEQFF. CDR3 in DNA: TGCAGTGCTAACTTAGCGGGAACTTCCTACAATGAGCAGTTCTTC.

The chain couples TRBV20-1 to TRBJ2-3, with 9 nucleotides matching TRBD1. From germline, CDR1 is DFQATT and CDR2 SNEGSKA (reference sequence). This CDR3 contains 15 residues. J lost 2 bases, V lost 6 bases, and 9 bases had no gene match. The DNA of the CDR3 is TGCAGTGCCCGGACCCGGACAGGGGCCACAGATACGCAGTATTTT. It translates to CSARTRTGATDTQYF.

The chain joins TRBV20-1 to TRBJ1-1; tentatively, D is TRBD1 (6 bases). The CDR3 is made up of 13 amino acids. Germline V lookup: CDR1 DFQATT, CDR2 SNEGSKA (reference sequence). V was clipped by 0 bases and J by 4 bases, with 9 bases between them. The DNA for the CDR3 is TGCAGTGCTAGAGAGGGGGGGCTCACTGAAGCTTTCTTT. Amino acid sequence: CSAREGGLTEAFF.